This T cell receptor beta chain was obtained from a study of T cells in Graves' hyperthyroidism and ophthalmopathy. Study at large: Peripheral blood was collected at initial diagnosis, before any treatment. Whole-study findings and limits: Among clonotypes expanded in thyroid above 0.001, most were also found in blood. It was a median 6.5 months before onset that the model predicted ophthalmopathy.

This CDR3 region has 13 residues. With 4 bases removed from V and 6 bases from J, the gap between germline ends came to 15 bases. Germline CDR1 DFQATT, CDR2 SNEGSKA (reference sequence). Amplification yielded TCR beta CDR3 regions, with RNA transcripts as the source. HTBI primers drove first-round RT-PCR of the TCR CDR3. TCRdb analysed the multiplex PCR reads with MiXCR anew, one entry per CDR3 protein. The sample consists of roughly 110,000 distinct CDR3 sequences, about 17% of them appearing once. This clonotype has at least ten counts. What it binds is unknown. Source material for PBMCs was less than 12 ml fresh peripheral blood.

This receptor was taken from a woman aged 45 to 65 with Graves' hyperthyroidism. The V call is TRBV20-1, the J call TRBJ2-5, with no clear D. The material sequenced was blood. Here the CDR3 DNA reads TGCAGTGCTAAGTCTAATCCTGTTCAGACCCAGTACTTC. Its translation: CSAKSNPVQTQYF.